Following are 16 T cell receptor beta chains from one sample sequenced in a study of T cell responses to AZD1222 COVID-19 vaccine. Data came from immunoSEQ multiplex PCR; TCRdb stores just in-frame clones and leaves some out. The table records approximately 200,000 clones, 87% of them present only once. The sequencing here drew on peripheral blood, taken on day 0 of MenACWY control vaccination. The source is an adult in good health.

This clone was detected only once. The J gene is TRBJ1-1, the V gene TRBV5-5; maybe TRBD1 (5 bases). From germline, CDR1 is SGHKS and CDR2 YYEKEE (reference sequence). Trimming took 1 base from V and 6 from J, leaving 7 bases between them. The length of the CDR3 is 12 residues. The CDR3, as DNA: TGTGCCAGCAGCTTGAGCAGGGCTGAAGCTTTCTTT. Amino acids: CASSLSRAEAFF.

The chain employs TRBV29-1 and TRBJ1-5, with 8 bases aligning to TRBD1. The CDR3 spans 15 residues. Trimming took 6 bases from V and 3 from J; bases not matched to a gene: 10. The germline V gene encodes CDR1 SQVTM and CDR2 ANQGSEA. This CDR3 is CSVALGTGNNQPQHF. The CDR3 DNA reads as TGCAGCGTCGCCCTAGGGACAGGCAACAATCAGCCCCAGCATTTT.

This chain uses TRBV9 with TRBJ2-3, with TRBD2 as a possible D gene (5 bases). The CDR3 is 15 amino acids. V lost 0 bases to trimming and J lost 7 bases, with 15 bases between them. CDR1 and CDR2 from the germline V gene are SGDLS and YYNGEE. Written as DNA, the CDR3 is TGTGCCAGCAGCGTAGTTAGCGACTACATGAATACGCAGTATTTT. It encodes CASSVVSDYMNTQYF.

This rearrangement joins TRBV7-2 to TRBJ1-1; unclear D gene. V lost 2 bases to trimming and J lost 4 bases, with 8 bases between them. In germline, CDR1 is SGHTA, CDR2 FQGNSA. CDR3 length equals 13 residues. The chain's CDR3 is CASSLLRSTEAFF. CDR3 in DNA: TGTGCCAGCAGCTTATTAAGGAGCACTGAAGCTTTCTTT.

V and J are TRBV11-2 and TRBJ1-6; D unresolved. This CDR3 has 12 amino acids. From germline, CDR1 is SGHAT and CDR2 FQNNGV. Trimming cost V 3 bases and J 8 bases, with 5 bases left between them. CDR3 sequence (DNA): TGTGCCAGCAGCTTCGGGGATTCACCCCTCCACTTT. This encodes CASSFGDSPLHF.

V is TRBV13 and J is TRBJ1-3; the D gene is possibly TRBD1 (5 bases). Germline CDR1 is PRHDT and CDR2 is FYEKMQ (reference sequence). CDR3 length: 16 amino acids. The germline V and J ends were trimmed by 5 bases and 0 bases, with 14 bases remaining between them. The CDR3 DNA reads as TGTGCCAGCAGCCCTAGCGGGGGGTTCTCTGGAAACACCATATATTTT. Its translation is CASSPSGGFSGNTIYF.

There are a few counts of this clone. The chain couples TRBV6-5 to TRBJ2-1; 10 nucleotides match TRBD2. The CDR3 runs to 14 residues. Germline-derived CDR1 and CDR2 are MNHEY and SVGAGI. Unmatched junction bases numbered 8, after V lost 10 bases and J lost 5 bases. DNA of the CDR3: TGTGCCACCACCCGACTAGCGGGCGACAATGAGCAGTTCTTC. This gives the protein CATTRLAGDNEQFF.

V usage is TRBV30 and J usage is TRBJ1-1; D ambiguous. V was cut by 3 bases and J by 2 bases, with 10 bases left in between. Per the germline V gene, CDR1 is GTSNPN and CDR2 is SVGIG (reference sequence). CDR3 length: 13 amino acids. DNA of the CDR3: TGTGCCTGGAGGGGGTCAGCCAACACTGAAGCTTTCTTT. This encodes CAWRGSANTEAFF.

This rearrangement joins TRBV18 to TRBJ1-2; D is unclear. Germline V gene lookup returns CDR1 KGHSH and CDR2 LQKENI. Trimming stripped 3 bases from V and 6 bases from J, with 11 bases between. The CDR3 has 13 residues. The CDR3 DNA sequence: TGTGCCAGCTCACCCCGAGAGGAAGATGGCTACACCTTC. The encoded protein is CASSPREEDGYTF.

The CDR3 spells CAWSVFRDRVSYNSPLHF. As DNA, the CDR3 is TGTGCCTGGAGTGTCTTCCGGGACAGGGTTTCCTATAATTCACCCCTCCACTTT. The chain carries TRBV30 and TRBJ1-6, with 9 bases matching TRBD1. Per germline, CDR1 GTSNPN and CDR2 SVGIG (reference sequence). The V and J ends lost 0 bases and 1 base, in that order; junction bases with no gene match: 7. This CDR3 comprises 18 residues.

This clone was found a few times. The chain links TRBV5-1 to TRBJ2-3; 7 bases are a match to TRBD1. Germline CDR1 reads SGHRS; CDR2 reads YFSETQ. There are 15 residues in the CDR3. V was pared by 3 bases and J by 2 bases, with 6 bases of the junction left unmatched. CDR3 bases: TGCGCCAGCAGCTATACCGGGACAGTCACAGATACGCAGTATTTT. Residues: CASSYTGTVTDTQYF. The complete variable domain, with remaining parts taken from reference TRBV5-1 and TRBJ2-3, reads KAGVTQTPRYLIKTRGQQVTLSCSPISGHRSVSWYQQTPGQGLQFLFEYFSETQRNKGNFPGRFSGRQFSNSRSEMNVSTLELGDSALYLCASSYTGTVTDTQYFGPGTRLTVL.

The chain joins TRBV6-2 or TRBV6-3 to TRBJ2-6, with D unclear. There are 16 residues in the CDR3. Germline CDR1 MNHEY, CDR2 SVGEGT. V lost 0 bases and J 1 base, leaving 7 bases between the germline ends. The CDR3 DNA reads TGTGCCAGCAGTTACTCCCCCCTATCTGGGGCCAACGTCCTGACTTTC. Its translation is CASSYSPLSGANVLTF.

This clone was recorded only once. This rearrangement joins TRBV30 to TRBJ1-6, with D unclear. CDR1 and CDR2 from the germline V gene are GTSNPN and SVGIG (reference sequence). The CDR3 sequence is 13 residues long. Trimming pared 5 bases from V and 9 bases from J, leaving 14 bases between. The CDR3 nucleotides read TGTGCCTGGGGGGAAATCGGCGGTTCACCCCTCCACTTT. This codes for CAWGEIGGSPLHF.

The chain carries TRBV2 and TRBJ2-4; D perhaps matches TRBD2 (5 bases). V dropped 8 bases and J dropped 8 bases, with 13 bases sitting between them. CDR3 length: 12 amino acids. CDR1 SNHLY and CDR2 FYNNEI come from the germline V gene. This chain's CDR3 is CASRLNIDIQYF. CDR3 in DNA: TGTGCCAGCCGACTAAACATCGACATTCAGTACTTC.

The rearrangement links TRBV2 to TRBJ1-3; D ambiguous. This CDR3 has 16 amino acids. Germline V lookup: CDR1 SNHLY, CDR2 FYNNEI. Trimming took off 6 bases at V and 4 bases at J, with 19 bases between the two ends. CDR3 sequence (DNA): TGTGCCAGCAGGGCACAAAGTGGGGTGCTAGGAAACACCATATATTTT. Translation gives CASRAQSGVLGNTIYF.

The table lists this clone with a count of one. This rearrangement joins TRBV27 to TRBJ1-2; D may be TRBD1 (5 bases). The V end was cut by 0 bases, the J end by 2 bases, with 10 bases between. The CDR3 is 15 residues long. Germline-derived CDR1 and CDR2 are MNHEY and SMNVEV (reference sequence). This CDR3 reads CASSLSAGMNYGYTF. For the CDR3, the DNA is TGTGCCAGCAGTTTATCCGCAGGGATGAACTATGGCTACACCTTC.